The T cell receptor (beta chain) described here comes from a study of blood T cell repertoires in COVID-19. Study context: COVID-19 samples, acute and convalescent, were from the United States, Italy and Spain. From T cells, B-cell-depleted T cells, or PBMCs came the material, which was cDNA or gDNA.

The table came from immunoSEQ multiplex PCR; TCRdb's copy has only in-frame clones and leaves some out. This repertoire shows roughly 380,000 clones, around 84% found once; its top ten account for 0.85% to 1.2%. In the case of this clone: Other nucleotide sequences in the sample specify the same CDR3.

This clonotype originated in a human donor with acute or convalescent COVID-19. The donor label of this sample is uncertain. The sample consisted of peripheral blood.

The CDR3 loop is CASSEDRSSYNEQFF. In DNA, the CDR3 is TGTGCCAGCAGTGAAGATAGAAGCTCCTACAATGAGCAGTTCTTC. This chain links TRBV2 with TRBJ2-1; D remains unclear. Trimming left V 1 base short and J 0 bases short, with 7 bases between. The CDR3 sequence is 15 residues long. CDR1 is SNHLY, CDR2 FYNNEI, per germline.